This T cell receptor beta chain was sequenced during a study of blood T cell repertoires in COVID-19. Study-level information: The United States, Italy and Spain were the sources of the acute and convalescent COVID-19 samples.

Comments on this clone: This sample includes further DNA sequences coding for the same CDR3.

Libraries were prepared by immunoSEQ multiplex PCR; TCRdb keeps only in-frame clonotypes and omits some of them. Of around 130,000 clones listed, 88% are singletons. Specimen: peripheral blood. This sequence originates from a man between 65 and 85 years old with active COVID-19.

DNA for the CDR3: TGTGCCAGCAGCCCGTGGACTGGGAGCACAGATACGCAGTATTTT. Protein sequence: CASSPWTGSTDTQYF. The chain combines TRBV3-1 (or the pseudogene TRBV3-2) with TRBJ2-3; tentative D call: TRBD2 (5 bases). Germline values: CDR1 LGHDT, CDR2 YNNKEL (reference sequence). Trimming cost V 4 bases and J 0 bases, with 11 bases left between them. This CDR3 has 15 amino acids.